The clone carrying this T cell receptor (beta chain) occurred a few times. Its target is not known. The CDR3 extends over 14 amino acids. With 0 bases clipped from V and 6 bases from J, the junction kept 5 bases outside the gene matches. Germline values: CDR1 MNHEY, CDR2 SVGAGI. Patients between 18 and 65 years old had hyperthyroidism, newly diagnosed and lasting under 2 months. Source material for PBMCs was 10 ml fresh peripheral blood. The data originate from a study of T cells in Graves' hyperthyroidism and ophthalmopathy. It was RNA transcripts that yielded the amplified TCR beta CDR3 regions. The study used the HTBI primer set for a first-round RT-PCR of the TCR CDR3. TCRdb reprocessed the multiplex PCR reads with MiXCR, giving one entry per CDR3 protein. The sample has 550,000 to 850,000 distinct CDR3 sequences, 18% seen once; the top ten hold 16%. Study-level findings and limits: Model predictions of ophthalmopathy came a median approximately 6.2 months before onset. Blood also showed most of the thyroid clonotypes that were expanded above 0.001.

The specimen was blood. The origin of this receptor is a woman aged 45-65 years with Graves' hyperthyroidism that later progressed to Graves' ophthalmopathy. The J gene is TRBJ2-7, the V gene TRBV6-5; 7 bases are shared with TRBD1. DNA of the CDR3: TGTGCCAGCAGTTACTCGAGGGGGCAGGGCGAGCAGTACTTC. Its protein product is CASSYSRGQGEQYF.